These 27 T cell receptor beta chains share one sample of origin, sequenced in a study of shared clonotypes between healthy human individuals. The assay was immunoSEQ multiplex PCR, and TCRdb's table has in-frame clones only and misses some. The sample has 2 million to 2.5 million clones, roughly 93% seen once. Sequenced sample: naive CD4+ T cells from PBMCs. Described subset: CD45RA+ positively selected. These TCRs come from a man aged 18 to 30 in good health. Some clones in this sample may be carry-over from other donors' samples.

The chain carries TRBV5-8 and TRBJ1-1; a weak D match, TRBD1 (5 bases). Deletions cut 4 bases from V and 1 base from J, with 11 bases between. This CDR3 has 14 residues. The germline V gene has CDR1 SGHTS and CDR2 YDEGEE. The CDR3 spells CASSPGLRNTEAFF. For the CDR3, the DNA is TGTGCCAGCAGCCCGGGACTACGGAACACTGAAGCTTTCTTT.

V and J are TRBV29-1 and TRBJ1-2; D gene uncertain. This CDR3 has 9 residues. CDR1 SQVTM and CDR2 ANQGSEA come from the germline V gene. Trimming left V 2 bases short and J 7 bases short, with 2 bases between. CDR3 DNA: TGCAGCGTTGAACCTGGCTACACCTTC. Protein: CSVEPGYTF.

This chain joins TRBV7-2 and TRBJ1-1; D is possibly TRBD1 (5 bases). The CDR3 has 13 residues. Germline CDR1 is SGHTA and CDR2 is FQGNSA. Trimming removed 5 bases at V and 4 bases at J, with 11 bases between. CDR3 protein: CASSPRGSTEAFF. CDR3 nucleotide sequence: TGTGCCAGCAGCCCAAGGGGTTCCACTGAAGCTTTCTTT.

The chain combines TRBV25-1 with TRBJ2-1; D not resolved. Trimming stripped 4 bases from V and 4 bases from J, with 14 bases between. The CDR3 has 15 residues. The germline CDR1 and CDR2 sequences are MGHDK and SYGVNS. The CDR3 loop reads CASSGPLQTYNEQFF. The DNA for the CDR3 is TGTGCCAGCAGTGGCCCTCTCCAGACATACAATGAGCAGTTCTTC.

The V and J genes are TRBV4-3 and TRBJ2-1, with 11 positions matching TRBD2. The CDR3 spans 17 residues. The junction had 8 bases not matched to a gene; V was cut back by 0 bases and J by 7 bases. Germline V lookup: CDR1 LGHNA, CDR2 YSLEER. The CDR3 region is CASSQDGVAGGLNEQFF. The CDR3 coding sequence is TGCGCCAGCAGCCAAGATGGAGTAGCGGGAGGGCTAAATGAGCAGTTCTTC.

V gene TRBV30 combines with J gene TRBJ2-2; D unresolved. V lost 6 bases, J lost 5 bases, and 7 bases lay in between. CDR1 and CDR2 (germline): GTSNPN, SVGIG (reference sequence). This CDR3 spans 11 amino acids. CDR3 nucleotide sequence: TGTGCCTGCGCCAAAACCGGGGAGCTGTTTTTT. Its translation is CACAKTGELFF.

With respect to this clone: Within the sample, other DNA sequences also encode this same CDR3. The chain joins TRBV6-6 to TRBJ1-2; D call uncertain. There are 11 residues in the CDR3. Per the germline V gene, CDR1 is MNHNY and CDR2 is SVGAGI (reference sequence). With 4 bases removed from V and 4 bases from J, the gap between germline ends came to 4 bases. In DNA, the CDR3 is TGTGCCAGCAGTTTCAGCTATGGCTACACCTTC. Its protein product is CASSFSYGYTF.

The V gene is TRBV9, the J gene TRBJ2-7; 11 positions agree with TRBD2. This CDR3 is built from 16 residues. Germline-derived CDR1 and CDR2 are SGDLS and YYNGEE. V lost 3 bases and J lost 3; bases outside the gene matches: 8. The CDR3, as DNA: TGTGCCAGCAGCGAGGGGGGACTAGCGGACTTCTACGAGCAGTACTTC. This gives the protein CASSEGGLADFYEQYF. Variable domain in full (rest from reference TRBV9 and TRBJ2-7): DSGVTQTPKHLITATGQRVTLRCSPRSGDLSVYWYQQSLDQGLQFLIQYYNGEERAKGNILERFSAQQFPDLHSELNLSSLELGDSALYFCASSEGGLADFYEQYFGPGTRLTVT.

This clone appeared once. The genes are TRBV7-2 and TRBJ2-1; a weak D match, TRBD1 (6 bases). Germline V gene lookup returns CDR1 SGHTA and CDR2 FQGNSA. The V end was cut by 7 bases, the J end by 2 bases, with 12 bases between. The CDR3 contains 14 residues. CDR3 in amino acids: CASTGQPAYNEQFF. In nucleotides, the CDR3 is TGTGCCAGCACTGGACAGCCTGCCTACAATGAGCAGTTCTTC.

The chain couples TRBV10-2 to TRBJ1-4; 9 bases line up with TRBD1. The J segment lost 6 bases and the V segment lost 4 bases, leaving 0 bases of the junction unmatched. Germline lookup yields CDR1 WSHSY and CDR2 SAAADI. CDR3 length: 13 residues. CDR3 loop: CASSGDRDEKLFF. CDR3 coding DNA: TGCGCCAGCAGTGGGGACAGGGATGAAAAACTGTTTTTT.

V usage is TRBV29-1 and J usage is TRBJ2-7, with D perhaps being TRBD1 or TRBD2 (7 bases each). Trimming shortened V by 6 bases and J by 7 bases, and 16 bases separated the two germline ends. This CDR3 has 12 residues. Germline loops: CDR1 SQVTM, CDR2 ANQGSEA. This CDR3 reads CSVGRGHQEQYF. DNA for the CDR3: TGCAGCGTGGGGAGGGGGCATCAAGAGCAGTACTTC.

This rearrangement joins TRBV4-1 to TRBJ1-1, with D possibly TRBD1 on 5 matching bases. From germline, CDR1 is MGHRA and CDR2 YSYEKL. The CDR3 covers 16 residues. V was cut by 1 base and J by 0 bases, with 12 bases left in between. This CDR3 reads CASSQGTTAMNTEAFF. The CDR3 coding sequence is TGCGCCAGCAGCCAAGGGACGACAGCGATGAACACTGAAGCTTTCTTT.

The chain couples TRBV14 to TRBJ2-3; the D gene is possibly TRBD1 (5 bases). This CDR3 has 12 residues. V was trimmed by 6 bases and J by 5 bases, leaving 9 bases between them. Germline values: CDR1 SGHDN, CDR2 FVKESK. CDR3 amino acids: CASSQQVDTQYF. The CDR3 DNA reads TGTGCCAGCAGTCAACAGGTAGATACGCAGTATTTT. The full variable domain, its missing parts supplied by reference TRBV14 and TRBJ2-3, is EAGVTQFPSHSVIEKGQTVTLRCDPISGHDNLYWYRRVMGKEIKFLLHFVKESKQDESGMPNNRFLAERTGGTYSTLKVQPAELEDSGVYFCASSQQVDTQYFGPGTRLTVL.

The chain is built from TRBV19 and TRBJ2-1, with D tentatively TRBD1 or TRBD2 (6 bases each). The CDR3 is 16 amino acids. Germline V gene sequence: CDR1 LNHDA, CDR2 SQIVND (reference sequence). V lost 7 bases and J 4 bases, leaving 20 bases between the germline ends. DNA for the CDR3: TGTGCCAGTACCGATGCATGGGGGGCACTTTACAATGAGCAGTTCTTC. Its protein product is CASTDAWGALYNEQFF.

This clone showed up just once. V gene TRBV5-6 combines with J gene TRBJ1-5; D unclear. The CDR3 spans 16 residues. Germline CDR1 reads SGHDT; CDR2 reads YYEEEE. V gave up 4 bases and J gave up 0 bases, with 14 bases separating them. The CDR3 sequence is CASSRSGRNSNQPQHF. CDR3 DNA: TGTGCCAGCAGCCGATCTGGACGGAATAGCAATCAGCCCCAGCATTTT.

The chain combines TRBV6-5 with TRBJ2-7; the D gene is possibly TRBD1 (6 bases). This CDR3 is built from 15 residues. Trimming pared 2 bases from V and 1 base from J, leaving 12 bases between. From germline, CDR1 is MNHEY and CDR2 SVGAGI. As DNA, the CDR3 is TGTGCCAGCAGTTACAGGGGACATCCATCCTACGAGCAGTACTTC. Residues: CASSYRGHPSYEQYF.

The chain has TRBV11-3 and TRBJ2-7, with 7 bases identical to TRBD2. The CDR3 is 13 residues long. Germline V gene lookup returns CDR1 SGHNT and CDR2 YENEEA. J gave up 3 bases and V 7 bases, and 6 bases lay outside the gene matches. For the CDR3, the DNA is TGTGCCAGCATAAGCGGGGAAGACTACGAGCAGTACTTC. This translates into CASISGEDYEQYF.

The chain carries TRBV6-6 and TRBJ2-7; 10 bases map to TRBD2. V trimming: 6 bases; J trimming: 2 bases; junction bases outside the gene matches: 10. Germline assignment: CDR1 MNHNY and CDR2 SVGAGI (reference sequence). The CDR3 has 16 amino acids. Here the CDR3 reads CASRLKRTSGPYEQYF. For the CDR3, the DNA is TGTGCCAGCAGACTTAAACGGACTAGCGGTCCCTACGAGCAGTACTTC.

Notes on this clone: Other DNA sequences in this specimen translate into the identical CDR3. The chain combines TRBV7-9 with TRBJ1-1; D not certain. Trimming shortened V by 2 bases and J by 0 bases, and 7 bases separated the two germline ends. CDR3 length: 14 amino acids. Per germline, CDR1 SEHNR and CDR2 FQNEAQ (reference sequence). The CDR3 DNA reads as TGTGCCAGCAGCTTATTGGGCATGAACACTGAAGCTTTCTTT. Residues: CASSLLGMNTEAFF.

V usage is TRBV28 and J usage is TRBJ2-1, with 9 bases identical to TRBD2. The V gene end was trimmed by 4 bases and the J gene end by 7 bases; junction bases not matched to a gene: 11. The CDR3 spans 16 residues. CDR1 is MDHEN, CDR2 SYDVKM, per germline. The CDR3 sequence is CASSWAGTSYWNEQFF. The CDR3 region has the DNA TGTGCCAGCAGTTGGGCCGGGACTAGCTATTGGAATGAGCAGTTCTTC.

This clone was detected only once. This chain joins TRBV2 and TRBJ2-1; D is undetermined. Per the germline V gene, CDR1 is SNHLY and CDR2 is FYNNEI. This CDR3 comprises 14 residues. V gave up 3 bases and J gave up 10 bases, with 16 bases separating them. The CDR3 region is CASSEFVTVVEQFF. In DNA form, the CDR3 reads TGTGCCAGCAGTGAGTTTGTTACCGTCGTCGAGCAGTTCTTC.

The chain recombines TRBV21-1 with TRBJ1-1. TRBV21-1 is a recognized pseudogene. The CDR3 runs 14 residues. The CDR3 region is CASRVGRLNTEAFF. The CDR3 DNA follows: TGTGCCAGCAGGGTAGGGCGGTTGAACACTGAAGCTTTCTTT.

This clone was counted a single time. The chain couples TRBV7-3 to TRBJ2-3; perhaps TRBD2 as D (6 bases). V was clipped by 5 bases and J by 3 bases, with 12 bases between them. This CDR3 region has 14 residues. Germline values: CDR1 SGHTA, CDR2 FQGTGA. This chain's CDR3 is CASSPGTLTDTQYF. CDR3 nucleotides: TGTGCCAGCAGCCCAGGGACTTTAACAGATACGCAGTATTTT.

The rearrangement uses TRBV14 and TRBJ2-1; TRBD2 matches 10 bases. V lost 6 bases to trimming and J lost 4 bases; unmatched junction nucleotides: 12. Germline V gives CDR1 SGHDN, CDR2 FVKESK. This CDR3 has 17 amino acids. CDR3 nucleotides: TGTGCCAGCAGTATTACGCGGACTAGCGGTAATTACAATGAGCAGTTCTTC. It is translated as CASSITRTSGNYNEQFF.

J is TRBJ1-1 and V is TRBV7-9, with a weak D call TRBD1 (5 bases). This CDR3 is built from 12 residues. The germline V and J ends were trimmed by 2 bases and 6 bases, with 7 bases remaining between them. Per germline, CDR1 SEHNR and CDR2 FQNEAQ (reference sequence). This CDR3 reads CASSLQGPEAFF. The DNA for the CDR3 is TGTGCCAGCAGCTTACAGGGACCTGAAGCTTTCTTT.

The chain joins TRBV29-1 to TRBJ1-2; no firm D call. This CDR3 contains 15 residues. From germline, CDR1 is SQVTM and CDR2 ANQGSEA. V was pared by 4 bases and J by 3 bases, with 18 bases between. CDR3 sequence (DNA): TGCAGCGTTGGGGCGGGCGGCAACAGATACTATGGCTACACCTTC. This sequence encodes CSVGAGGNRYYGYTF.

As regards this clone: This specimen includes other DNA sequences encoding the same CDR3. This chain uses TRBV18 with TRBJ2-5, with D possibly matching TRBD1 (5 bases). Trimming removed 3 bases from V and 3 bases from J, with 8 bases in between. The germline gives CDR1 KGHSH, CDR2 LQKENI. This CDR3 region has 13 residues. CDR3 residues: CASSPSREETQYF. Written as DNA, the CDR3 is TGTGCCAGCTCACCCAGCAGGGAAGAGACCCAGTACTTC.